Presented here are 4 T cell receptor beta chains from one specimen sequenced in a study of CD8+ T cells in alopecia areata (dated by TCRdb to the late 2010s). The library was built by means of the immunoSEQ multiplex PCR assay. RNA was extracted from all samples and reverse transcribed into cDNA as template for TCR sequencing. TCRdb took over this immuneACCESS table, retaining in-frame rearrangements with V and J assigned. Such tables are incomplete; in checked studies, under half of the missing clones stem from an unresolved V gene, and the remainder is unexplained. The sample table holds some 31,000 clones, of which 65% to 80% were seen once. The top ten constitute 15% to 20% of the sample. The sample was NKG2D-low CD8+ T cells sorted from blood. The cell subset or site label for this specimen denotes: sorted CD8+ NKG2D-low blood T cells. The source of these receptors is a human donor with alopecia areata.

The chain's CDR3 is CASKGVPGELFF. CDR3 nucleotide sequence: TGTGCCAGCAAGGGTGTCCCCGGGGAGCTGTTTTTT. V gene TRBV27 combines with J gene TRBJ2-2; no clear D. The germline gives CDR1 MNHEY, CDR2 SMNVEV (reference sequence). Deletions cut 7 bases from V and 6 bases from J, with 9 bases between. The CDR3 is 12 residues long.

CDR3 protein: CASSRLPGLGKYNEQFF. Written as DNA, the CDR3 is TGTGCCAGCAGTCGACTCCCGGGACTAGGGAAGTACAATGAGCAGTTCTTC. The chain couples TRBV27 to TRBJ2-1; 8 bases match TRBD2. This CDR3 has 17 amino acids. Trimming removed 5 bases from V and 4 bases from J; junction bases left unmatched: 13. Germline CDR1 MNHEY, CDR2 SMNVEV (reference sequence).

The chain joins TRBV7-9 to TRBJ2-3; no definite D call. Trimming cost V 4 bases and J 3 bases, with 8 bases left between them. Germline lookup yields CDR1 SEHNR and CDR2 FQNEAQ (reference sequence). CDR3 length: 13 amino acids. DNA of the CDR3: TGTGCCAGCAGCTCGCCATCGACAGATACGCAGTATTTT. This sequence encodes CASSSPSTDTQYF.

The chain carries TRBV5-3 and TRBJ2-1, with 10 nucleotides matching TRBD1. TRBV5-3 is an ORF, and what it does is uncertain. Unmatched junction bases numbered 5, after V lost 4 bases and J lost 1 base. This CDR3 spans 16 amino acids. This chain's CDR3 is CARSSRDRGSYNEQFF. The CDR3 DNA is TGTGCCAGAAGCAGCCGGGACAGGGGATCCTACAATGAGCAGTTCTTC.